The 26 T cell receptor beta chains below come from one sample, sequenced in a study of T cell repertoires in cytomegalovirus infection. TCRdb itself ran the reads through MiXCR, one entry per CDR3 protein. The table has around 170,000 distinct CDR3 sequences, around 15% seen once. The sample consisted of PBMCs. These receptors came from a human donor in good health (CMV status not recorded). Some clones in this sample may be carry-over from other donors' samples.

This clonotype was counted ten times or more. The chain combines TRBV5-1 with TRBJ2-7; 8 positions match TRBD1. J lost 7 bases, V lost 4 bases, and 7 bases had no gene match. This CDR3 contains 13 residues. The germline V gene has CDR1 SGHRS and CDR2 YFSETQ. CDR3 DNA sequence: TGCGCCAGCAGCCTCCGACAGGGGTGGGAGCAGTACTTC. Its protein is CASSLRQGWEQYF. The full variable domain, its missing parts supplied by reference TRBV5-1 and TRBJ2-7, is KAGVTQTPRYLIKTRGQQVTLSCSPISGHRSVSWYQQTPGQGLQFLFEYFSETQRNKGNFPGRFSGRQFSNSRSEMNVSTLELGDSALYLCASSLRQGWEQYFGPGTRLTVT.

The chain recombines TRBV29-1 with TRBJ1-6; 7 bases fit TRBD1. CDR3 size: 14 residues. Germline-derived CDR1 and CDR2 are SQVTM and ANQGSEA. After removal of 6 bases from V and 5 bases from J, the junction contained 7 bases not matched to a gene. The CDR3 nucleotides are TGCAGCGTACGGACAGGTGGGAATAATTCACCCCTCCACTTT. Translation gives CSVRTGGNNSPLHF.

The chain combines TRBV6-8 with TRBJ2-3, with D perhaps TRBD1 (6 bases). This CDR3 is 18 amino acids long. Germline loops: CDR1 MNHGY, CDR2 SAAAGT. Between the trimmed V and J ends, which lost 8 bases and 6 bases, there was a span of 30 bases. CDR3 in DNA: TGTGCCAGCCGGCAGGGGTTTAGAAGGTTCTATAGTGTGGATACGCAGTATTTT. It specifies CASRQGFRRFYSVDTQYF.

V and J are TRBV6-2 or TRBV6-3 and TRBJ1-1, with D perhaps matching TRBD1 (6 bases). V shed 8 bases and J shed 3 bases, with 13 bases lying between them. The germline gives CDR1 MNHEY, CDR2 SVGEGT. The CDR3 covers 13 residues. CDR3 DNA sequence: TGTGCCAGCTATGGGGGCACGTACACTGAAGCTTTCTTT. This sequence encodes CASYGGTYTEAFF.

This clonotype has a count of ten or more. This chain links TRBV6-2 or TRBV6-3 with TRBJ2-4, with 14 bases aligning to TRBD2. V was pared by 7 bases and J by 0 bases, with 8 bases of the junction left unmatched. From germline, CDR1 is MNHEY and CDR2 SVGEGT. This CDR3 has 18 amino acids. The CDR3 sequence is CASMAGLAGDLAKNIQYF. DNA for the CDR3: TGTGCCAGCATGGCGGGACTAGCGGGGGACCTAGCCAAAAACATTCAGTACTTC.

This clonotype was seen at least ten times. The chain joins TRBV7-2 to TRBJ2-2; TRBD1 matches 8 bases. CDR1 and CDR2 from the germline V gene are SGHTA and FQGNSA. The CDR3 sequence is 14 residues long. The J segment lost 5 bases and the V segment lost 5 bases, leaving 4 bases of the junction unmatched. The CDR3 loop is CASSPQGATGELFF. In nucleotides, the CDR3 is TGTGCCAGCAGCCCCCAGGGGGCGACCGGGGAGCTGTTTTTT.

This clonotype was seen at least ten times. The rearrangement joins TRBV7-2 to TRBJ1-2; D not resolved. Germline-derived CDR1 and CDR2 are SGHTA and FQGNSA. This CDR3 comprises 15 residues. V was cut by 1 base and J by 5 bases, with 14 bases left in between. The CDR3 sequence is CASSLDKAGDYGYTF. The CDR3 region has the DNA TGTGCCAGCAGCTTAGATAAGGCAGGAGATTATGGCTACACCTTC.

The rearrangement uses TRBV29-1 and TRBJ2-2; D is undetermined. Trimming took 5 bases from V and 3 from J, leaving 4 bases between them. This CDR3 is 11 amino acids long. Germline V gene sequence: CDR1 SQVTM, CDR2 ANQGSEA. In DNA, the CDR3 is TGCAGCGTTTTACACACCGGGGAGCTGTTTTTT. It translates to CSVLHTGELFF.

The DNA for the CDR3 is TGTGCCATCACCTCCACAGGGGGAGGTGAAGCTTTCTTT. This encodes CAITSTGGGEAFF. This chain joins TRBV10-3 and TRBJ1-1, with 8 bases aligning to TRBD1. From germline, CDR1 is ENHRY and CDR2 SYGVKD. The CDR3 spans 13 residues. The V segment lost 7 bases and the J segment 7 bases; nucleotides outside the gene matches: 8.

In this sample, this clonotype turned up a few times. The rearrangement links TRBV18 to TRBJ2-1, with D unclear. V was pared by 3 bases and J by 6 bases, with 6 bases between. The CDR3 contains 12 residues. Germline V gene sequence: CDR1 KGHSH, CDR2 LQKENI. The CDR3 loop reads CASSPRANEQFF. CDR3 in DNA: TGTGCCAGCTCACCCCGGGCCAATGAGCAGTTCTTC.

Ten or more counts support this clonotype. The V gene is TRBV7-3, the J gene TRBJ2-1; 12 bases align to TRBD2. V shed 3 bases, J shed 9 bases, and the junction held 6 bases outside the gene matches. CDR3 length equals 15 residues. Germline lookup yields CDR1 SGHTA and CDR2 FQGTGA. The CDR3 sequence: CASSFPGLAGGEQFF. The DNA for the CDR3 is TGTGCCAGCAGCTTTCCGGGACTAGCGGGCGGTGAGCAGTTCTTC.

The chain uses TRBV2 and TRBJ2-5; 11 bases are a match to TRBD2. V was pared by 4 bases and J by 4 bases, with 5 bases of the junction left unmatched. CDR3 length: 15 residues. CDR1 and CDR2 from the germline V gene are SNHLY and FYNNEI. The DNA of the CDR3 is TGTGCCAGCAGTGTGGGACTAGCGGTGGGAGAGACCCAGTACTTC. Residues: CASSVGLAVGETQYF.

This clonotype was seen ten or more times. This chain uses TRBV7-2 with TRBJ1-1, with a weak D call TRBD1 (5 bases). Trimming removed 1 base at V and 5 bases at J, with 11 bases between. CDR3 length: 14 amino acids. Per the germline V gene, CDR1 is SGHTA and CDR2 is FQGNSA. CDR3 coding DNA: TGTGCCAGCAGCTTAGGGGGGGGTCAGACTGAAGCTTTCTTT. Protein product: CASSLGGGQTEAFF.

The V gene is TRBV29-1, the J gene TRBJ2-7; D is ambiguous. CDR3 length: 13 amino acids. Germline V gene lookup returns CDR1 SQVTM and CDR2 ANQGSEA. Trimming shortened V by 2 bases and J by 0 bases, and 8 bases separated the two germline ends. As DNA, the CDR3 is TGCAGCGTTGAAACCGGAAGCTCCTACGAGCAGTACTTC. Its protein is CSVETGSSYEQYF.

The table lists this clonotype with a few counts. The CDR3: CASSLTTVSPLHF. CDR3 sequence (DNA): TGTGCCAGCAGCCTTACAACGGTTTCACCCCTCCACTTT. This sequence joins TRBV14 and TRBJ1-6; D unresolved. The ends were cut back, 4 bases at V and 9 bases at J, with 10 bases in the middle. This CDR3 comprises 13 residues. Germline CDR1 SGHDN, CDR2 FVKESK.

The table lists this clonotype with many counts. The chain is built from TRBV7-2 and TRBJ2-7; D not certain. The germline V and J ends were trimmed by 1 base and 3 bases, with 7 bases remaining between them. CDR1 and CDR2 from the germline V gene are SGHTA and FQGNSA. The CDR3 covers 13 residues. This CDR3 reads CASSLEVSYEQYF. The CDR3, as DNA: TGTGCCAGCAGCTTAGAAGTAAGCTACGAGCAGTACTTC.

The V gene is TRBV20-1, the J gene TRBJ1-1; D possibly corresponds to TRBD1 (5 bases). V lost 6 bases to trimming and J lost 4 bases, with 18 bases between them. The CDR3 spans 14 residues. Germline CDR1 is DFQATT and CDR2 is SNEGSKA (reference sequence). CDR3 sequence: CSAQMGGGSTEAFF. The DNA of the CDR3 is TGCAGTGCCCAAATGGGGGGGGGAAGCACTGAAGCTTTCTTT.

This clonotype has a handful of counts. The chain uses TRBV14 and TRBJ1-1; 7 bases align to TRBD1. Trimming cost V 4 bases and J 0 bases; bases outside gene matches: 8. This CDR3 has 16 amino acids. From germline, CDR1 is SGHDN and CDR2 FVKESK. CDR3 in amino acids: CASSPRTGRLNTEAFF. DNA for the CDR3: TGTGCCAGCAGCCCGAGGACAGGCCGTCTGAACACTGAAGCTTTCTTT.

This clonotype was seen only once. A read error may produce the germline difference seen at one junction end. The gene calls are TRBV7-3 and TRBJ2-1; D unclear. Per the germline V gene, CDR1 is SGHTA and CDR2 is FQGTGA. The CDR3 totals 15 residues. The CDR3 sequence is CASSFCGLSYNEQFF. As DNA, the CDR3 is TGCGCCAGCAGTTTTTGCGGCCTCTCCTACAATGAGCAGTTCTTC.

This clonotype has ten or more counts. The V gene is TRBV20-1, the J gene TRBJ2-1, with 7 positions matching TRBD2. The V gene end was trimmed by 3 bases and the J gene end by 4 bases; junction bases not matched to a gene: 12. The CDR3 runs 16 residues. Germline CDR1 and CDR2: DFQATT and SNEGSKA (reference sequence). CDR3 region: CSARPLGGRPYNEQFF. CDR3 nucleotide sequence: TGCAGTGCTAGGCCCCTTGGCGGGAGACCTTACAATGAGCAGTTCTTC.

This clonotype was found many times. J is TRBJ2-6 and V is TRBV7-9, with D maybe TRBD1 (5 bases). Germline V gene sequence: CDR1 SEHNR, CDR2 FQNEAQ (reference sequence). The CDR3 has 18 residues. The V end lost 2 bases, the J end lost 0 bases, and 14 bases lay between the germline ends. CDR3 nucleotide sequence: TGTGCCAGCAGCTTAAGGCAGGGCAACCCCTCTGGGGCCAACGTCCTGACTTTC. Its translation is CASSLRQGNPSGANVLTF.

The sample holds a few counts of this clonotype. The CDR3 nucleotides read TGTGCCATCAGTCTGGGAGTAGGACTTGGAAACACCATATATTTT. Translation gives CAISLGVGLGNTIYF. V and J are TRBV10-3 and TRBJ1-3; D is ambiguous. Trimming cost V 5 bases and J 3 bases, with 14 bases left between them. The CDR3 loop spans 15 amino acids. Germline V gene sequence: CDR1 ENHRY, CDR2 SYGVKD.

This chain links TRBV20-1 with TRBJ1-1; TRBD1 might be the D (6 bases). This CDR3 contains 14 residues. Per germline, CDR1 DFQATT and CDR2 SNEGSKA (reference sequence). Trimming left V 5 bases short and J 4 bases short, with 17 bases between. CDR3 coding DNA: TGCAGTGCTTCTAATCTCAGGGGTAGCACTGAAGCTTTCTTT. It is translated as CSASNLRGSTEAFF.

The CDR3 DNA reads TGTGCCAGCAGCGAGGGGTCTCAGCCCCAGCATTTT. It yields the protein CASSEGSQPQHF. The chain carries TRBV7-9 and TRBJ1-5; maybe TRBD1 (5 bases). Between the trimmed V and J ends, which lost 5 bases and 6 bases, there was a span of 8 bases. Germline loops: CDR1 SEHNR, CDR2 FQNEAQ (reference sequence). The CDR3 is made up of 12 amino acids.

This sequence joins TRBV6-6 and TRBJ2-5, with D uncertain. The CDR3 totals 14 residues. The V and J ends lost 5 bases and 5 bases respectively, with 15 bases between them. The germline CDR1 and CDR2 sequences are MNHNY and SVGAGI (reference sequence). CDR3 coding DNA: TGTGCCAGCAGTGCCGGCCCCGTACGGGAGACCCAGTACTTC. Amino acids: CASSAGPVRETQYF.

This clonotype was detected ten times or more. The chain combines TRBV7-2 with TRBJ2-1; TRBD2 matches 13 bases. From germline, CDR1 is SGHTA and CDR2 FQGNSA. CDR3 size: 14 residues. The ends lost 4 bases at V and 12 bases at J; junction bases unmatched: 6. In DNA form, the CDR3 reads TGTGCCAGCAGCTACCTGGGACTAGCGGGACCGCAGTTCTTC. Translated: CASSYLGLAGPQFF.